Below, 18 T cell receptor beta chains from the same sample are listed, as sequenced in a study of T cells in women clearing cervical HPV infection. Method: immunoSEQ multiplex PCR; TCRdb's copy keeps in-frame clones and lacks some. Its clone listing holds about 32,000 clones. Sequencing was done on a sample of blood buffy coat. Every receptor here comes from a woman between 18 and 75 years old with a cervical HPV16 infection that either progressed to CIN3+ or cleared (not recorded which).

On this clone: The sequence runs out 3 residues before the end of the CDR3; the remainder is reconstructed from the germline J gene. The chain joins TRBV28 to TRBJ1-3, with no clear D. Looked up from germline, CDR1 is MDHEN and CDR2 is SYDVKM. CDR3 length: 15 amino acids. Trimming stripped 3 bases from V and 0 bases from J, with 9 bases between. The CDR3 spells CASSFGSISGNTIYF. The sequenced part of the CDR3 DNA is TGTGCCAGCAGTTTTGGCTCCATCTCTGGAAACACC. Variable domain in full (rest from reference TRBV28 and TRBJ1-3): DVKVTQSSRYLVKRTGEKVFLECVQDMDHENMFWYRQDPGLGLRLIYFSYDVKMKEKGDIPEGYSVSREKKERFSLILESASTNQTSMYLCASSFGSISGNTIYFGEGSWLTVV.

As concerns this clone: The read gets to within 3 residues of the CDR3 end, and the germline J gene fills in the rest. This chain links TRBV2 with TRBJ1-3; D gene unclear. The germline V gene encodes CDR1 SNHLY and CDR2 FYNNEI. CDR3 length equals 14 residues. Trimming shortened V by 7 bases and J by 0 bases, and 10 bases separated the two germline ends. This CDR3 reads CASTGGLSGNTIYF. The sequenced CDR3 bases are TGTGCCAGCACCGGCGGACTCTCTGGAAACACC.

A note on this clone: The read ends 3 residues before the CDR3 terminus; that terminus is restored from the germline J gene. This chain joins TRBV10-3 and TRBJ2-1, with D perhaps matching TRBD2 (6 bases). V lost 4 bases to trimming and J lost 9 bases, with 19 bases between them. The germline CDR1 and CDR2 sequences are ENHRY and SYGVKD. This CDR3 has 15 residues. CDR3 region: CAISALPSAGSEQFF. The sequenced CDR3 bases are TGTGCCATCAGTGCTTTACCTTCGGCGGGATCTGAG.

A note on this clone: The read ends 3 residues before the CDR3 terminus; that terminus is restored from the germline J gene. The same CDR3 arises from other DNA sequences in this sample as well. The chain is built from TRBV2 and TRBJ2-3; unclear D gene. V lost 6 bases and J lost 5, with 12 bases in between. The CDR3 sequence is 13 residues long. Germline V gene sequence: CDR1 SNHLY, CDR2 FYNNEI. The part of the CDR3 DNA that was read is TGTGCCAGCAGCCGGTACCTAGAAGATACG. Amino acids: CASSRYLEDT. The whole CDR3 protein is CASSRYLEDTQYF.

A word on this clone: From the germline J gene comes the end of the CDR3, since the read stops 3 residues before it. The chain employs TRBV7-2 and TRBJ1-1; maybe TRBD1 (5 bases). The CDR3 loop spans 13 amino acids. Germline CDR1 is SGHTA and CDR2 is FQGNSA. V lost 5 bases, J lost 4 bases, and 11 bases lay in between. The CDR3 protein is CASSPLGGTEAFF. The DNA read from the CDR3 is TGTGCCAGCAGCCCACTGGGGGGCACTGAA.

Comment on this clone: The read falls 3 residues short of the CDR3 end, and the missing part is taken from the germline J gene. The V call is TRBV20-1, the J call TRBJ2-7, with 7 positions matching TRBD1. The J segment lost 0 bases and the V segment lost 2 bases, leaving 7 bases of the junction unmatched. CDR3 size: 15 residues. Looked up from germline, CDR1 is DFQATT and CDR2 is SNEGSKA (reference sequence). CDR3 DNA (partial): TGCAGTGCTAGACAACAGGGGACCCGCTCCTACGAG. Amino acid sequence: CSARQQGTRSYE. The full CDR3 protein is CSARQQGTRSYEQYF.

Turning to this clone: The CDR3 extends 3 residues past the end of the read, so its final part is completed from the germline J gene. The chain joins TRBV19 to TRBJ1-2; a possible D gene is TRBD1 (6 bases). The germline CDR1 and CDR2 sequences are LNHDA and SQIVND (reference sequence). Trimming pared 8 bases from V and 6 bases from J, leaving 13 bases between. This CDR3 has 12 amino acids. CDR3 sequence: CASSDRPHGYTF. Incomplete CDR3 DNA: TGTGCCAGTTCTGACAGGCCACATGGC.

Turning to this clone: Read sequence stops 3 residues before the CDR3 end, and the germline J gene provides the missing end. The V and J genes are TRBV19 and TRBJ2-3; tentative D call: TRBD2 (6 bases). Per germline, CDR1 LNHDA and CDR2 SQIVND (reference sequence). V lost 2 bases and J 1 base, leaving 7 bases between the germline ends. CDR3 size: 14 residues. The CDR3 here is CASSITGGTDTQYF. The covered CDR3 bases are TGTGCCAGTAGTATAACGGGGGGCACAGATACG. Supplemented by reference TRBV19 and TRBJ2-3, the full variable domain reads DGGITQSPKYLFRKEGQNVTLSCEQNLNHDAMYWYRQDPGQGLRLIYYSQIVNDFQKGDIAEGYSVSREKKESFPLTVTSAQKNPTAFYLCASSITGGTDTQYFGPGTRLTVL.

Comment on this clone: The DNA ends 3 residues before the CDR3 does, and the rest of the CDR3 is filled in from the germline J gene. The J gene is TRBJ2-1, the V gene TRBV19, with a possible D match to TRBD2 (6 bases). Trimming took off 2 bases at V and 0 bases at J, with 11 bases between the two ends. The CDR3 loop spans 16 amino acids. CDR1 LNHDA and CDR2 SQIVND come from the germline V gene (reference sequence). The CDR3 sequence is CASSIRRGSSYNEQFF. The covered CDR3 bases are TGTGCCAGTAGTATAAGGCGGGGAAGCTCCTACAATGAG.

Notes on this clone: The read ends 3 residues early relative to the CDR3; the germline J gene fills the gap. The V call is TRBV5-1, the J call TRBJ1-2, with 8 bases lining up with TRBD1. The CDR3 totals 14 residues. V dropped 4 bases and J dropped 4; count of bases not matched to a gene: 6. Per germline, CDR1 SGHRS and CDR2 YFSETQ. This CDR3 reads CASSTDRGVYGYTF. Incomplete CDR3 DNA: TGCGCCAGCAGCACAGACAGGGGTGTCTATGGC.

The CDR3 sequence is CSARNSGTSNTEAFF. The covered CDR3 bases are TGCAGTGCTAGGAATTCCGGGACATCGAACACTGAA. V is TRBV20-1 and J is TRBJ1-1, with D perhaps TRBD1 (6 bases). The read stops 3 residues short of the end of the CDR3; the missing end is completed from the germline J gene. Germline CDR1 DFQATT, CDR2 SNEGSKA (reference sequence). Trimming removed 3 bases at V and 1 base at J, with 15 bases between. The CDR3 extends over 15 amino acids.

This CDR3 is CSATTSGGDNEQFF. Incomplete CDR3 DNA: TGCAGTGCTACAACTAGCGGGGGTGACAATGAG. The chain couples TRBV20-1 to TRBJ2-1; TRBD2 aligns across 11 bases. Read coverage stops 3 residues before the CDR3 terminus; the germline J gene supplies the remainder. The germline gives CDR1 DFQATT, CDR2 SNEGSKA (reference sequence). Unmatched junction bases numbered 4, after V lost 4 bases and J lost 5 bases. The CDR3 is 14 residues long.

Of note for this clone: Sequencing ends 3 residues short of the CDR3 end; the germline J gene provides the rest. The chain couples TRBV5-4 to TRBJ1-1; 8 bases are a match to TRBD1. CDR1 and CDR2 (germline): SGHNT, YYREEE (reference sequence). J was trimmed by 1 base and V by 10 bases; bases with no gene match: 3. The CDR3 is 12 amino acids. CDR3 DNA (partial): TGTGCCTGCGGACAGGGGAACACTGAA. Amino acids: CACGQGNTE. The entire CDR3 reads CACGQGNTEAFF.

As to this clone: Read data end 3 residues before the CDR3 end; the end is taken from the germline J gene. The chain combines TRBV19 with TRBJ2-3; D might be TRBD1 (5 bases). From germline, CDR1 is LNHDA and CDR2 SQIVND (reference sequence). There are 16 residues in the CDR3. The germline V and J ends were trimmed by 1 base and 0 bases, with 11 bases remaining between them. The covered CDR3 bases are TGTGCCAGTAGTATAGGGACACTTGCTAGCACAGATACG. Its translation is CASSIGTLASTDT. The whole CDR3 reads CASSIGTLASTDTQYF.

For this clone: The read halts 3 residues ahead of the CDR3 end, with the missing end drawn from the germline J gene. V and J are TRBV7-3 and TRBJ1-1, with 8 positions matching TRBD1. Trimming took 5 bases from V and 4 from J; bases not matched to a gene: 6. Germline V CDR1 and CDR2: SGHTA, FQGTGA. The CDR3 is 14 residues long. CDR3 residues: CASSDGTGVTEAFF. The covered CDR3 bases are TGTGCCAGCAGCGACGGGACAGGAGTCACTGAA.

As concerns this clone: Read sequence stops 3 residues before the CDR3 end, and the germline J gene provides the missing end. This chain uses TRBV6-4 with TRBJ2-1, with TRBD2 matching 8 bases. V trimming: 0 bases; J trimming: 7 bases; junction bases outside the gene matches: 2. The CDR3 consists of 14 residues. Germline CDR1 MRHNA, CDR2 SNTAGT. This CDR3 reads CASSDSAGGNEQFF. The CDR3 bases that were read are TGTGCCAGCAGTGACTCTGCGGGGGGAAATGAG.

On this clone: The observed sequence ends 3 residues before the CDR3 terminus, with the missing tail filled in from the germline J gene. The chain uses TRBV19 and TRBJ1-1; 7 bases are a match to TRBD1. Losses at the gene ends were 4 bases for V and 4 bases for J; bases not matched to a gene: 12. The length of the CDR3 is 16 residues. Germline CDR1 LNHDA, CDR2 SQIVND (reference sequence). CDR3 loop: CASSNTGEKPGTEAFF. The CDR3 bases that were read are TGTGCCAGTAGTAACACAGGGGAAAAACCCGGCACTGAA.

Worth noting for this clone: The read ends 3 residues before the CDR3 terminus; that terminus is restored from the germline J gene. The V call is TRBV29-1, the J call TRBJ1-3; D unclear. The V and J ends lost 5 bases and 0 bases respectively, with 8 bases between them. CDR3 length equals 13 residues. Germline V lookup: CDR1 SQVTM, CDR2 ANQGSEA. The sequenced CDR3 bases are TGCAGCGTTCGATTCGGCTCTGGAAACACC. Protein: CSVRFGSGNT. The complete CDR3 sequence is CSVRFGSGNTIYF.